This TCR beta chain appears in the sequencing data of a study of early T cells in non-severe SARS-CoV-2 infection. Individual cDNA molecules received unique molecular identifiers during library preparation. TCRdb reprocessed the 5' RACE reads with MiXCR, giving one entry per CDR3 protein. Here the sample spans tens of thousands of distinct CDR3 sequences, over 5% being singletons. Only a few counts were recorded for this clonotype. V dropped 3 bases and J dropped 5 bases, with 13 bases sitting between them. CDR1 and CDR2 (germline): LGHNA, YSLEER. The CDR3 spans 14 residues. Sequencing was carried out using whole blood. The chain has TRBV4-3 and TRBJ1-1; D is uncertain. This TCR was recovered from an adult who was a healthcare worker with PCR-confirmed SARS-CoV-2 infection or an uninfected control (not recorded which). CDR3 sequence reads: CASSQTSTTTEAFF. The CDR3 coding sequence is TGCGCCAGCAGCCAGACGAGTACTACGACTGAAGCTTTCTTT.